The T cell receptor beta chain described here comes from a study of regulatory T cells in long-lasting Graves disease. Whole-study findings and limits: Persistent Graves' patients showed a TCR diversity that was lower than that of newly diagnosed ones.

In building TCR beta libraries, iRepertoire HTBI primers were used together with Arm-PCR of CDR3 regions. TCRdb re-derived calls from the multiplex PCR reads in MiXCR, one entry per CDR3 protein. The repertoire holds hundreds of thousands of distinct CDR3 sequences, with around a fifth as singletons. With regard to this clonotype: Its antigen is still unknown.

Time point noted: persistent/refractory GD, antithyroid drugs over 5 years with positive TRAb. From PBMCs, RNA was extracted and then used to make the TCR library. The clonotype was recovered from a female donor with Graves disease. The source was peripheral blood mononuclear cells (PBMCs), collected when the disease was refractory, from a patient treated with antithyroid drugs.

CDR3 region: CASSYRGRKNTEAFF. The DNA for the CDR3 is TGTGCCAGCAGTTATCGCGGACGGAAGAACACTGAAGCTTTCTTT. The chain joins TRBV6-5 to TRBJ1-1; no clear D. Trimming took 3 bases from V and 1 from J, leaving 12 bases between them. CDR3 length: 15 amino acids. The germline V gene has CDR1 MNHEY and CDR2 SVGAGI.